This TCR beta chain was retrieved from a study of control samples from healthy donors and cancer patients. Data came from immunoSEQ multiplex PCR; TCRdb stores just in-frame clones and leaves some out. The sample contains 45,000 or so clones, about 91% of which appear only once. V lost 8 bases and J 2 bases, leaving 17 bases between the germline ends. Per germline, CDR1 SNHLY and CDR2 FYNNEI. This CDR3 is built from 15 residues. V and J are TRBV2 and TRBJ2-3, with a tentative D call TRBD2 (7 bases). The receptor comes from a middle-aged woman with head and neck cancer. Material: PBMCs. CDR3 amino acids: CASYAGAGATDTQYF. The DNA for the CDR3 is TGTGCCAGCTACGCCGGGGCGGGGGCCACAGATACGCAGTATTTT. Variable domain in full (rest from reference TRBV2 and TRBJ2-3): EPEVTQTPSHQVTQMGQEVILRCVPISNHLYFYWYRQILGQKVEFLVSFYNNEISEKSEIFDDQFSVERPDGSNFTLKIRSTKLEDSAMYFCASYAGAGATDTQYFGPGTRLTVL.